Each of the 31 T cell receptor beta chains below was sequenced from the same sample in a study of regulatory T cells in long-lasting Graves disease. The time point denotes: newly diagnosed GD, antithyroid drugs for less than 3 months. From RNA extracted from PBMCs, the TCR library was made. Arm-PCR with iRepertoire HTBI primers amplified the CDR3 regions for these TCR beta libraries. TCRdb independently ran MiXCR on the multiplex PCR reads; one entry per CDR3 protein. The table shows more than 300,000 distinct CDR3 sequences, with about 14% occurring only once. Source: peripheral blood mononuclear cells (PBMCs), taken at new diagnosis, from a patient treated with antithyroid drugs. The receptors derive from a female donor with Graves disease.

Concerning this clonotype: It may be a read error: a sequence one base away is much more abundant. V is TRBV12-3 or TRBV12-4 and J is TRBJ1-2; the D is unclear. This CDR3 is built from 14 residues. The CDR3: CVSSFGRPLEGYTF. The CDR3 DNA is TGTGTCAGCAGTTTTGGCAGGCCCCTGGAAGGCTACACCTTC.

This clonotype was recorded a few times. V and J are TRBV20-1 and TRBJ1-6, with D uncertain. The ends were cut back, 6 bases at V and 7 bases at J, with 16 bases in the middle. Germline V CDR1 and CDR2: DFQATT, SNEGSKA (reference sequence). The CDR3 loop spans 14 amino acids. CDR3 protein: CSAAPPAFNSPLHF. The CDR3 region has the DNA TGCAGTGCCGCCCCCCCGGCTTTCAATTCACCCCTCCACTTT.

This clonotype was detected ten times or more. J is TRBJ2-7 and V is TRBV28; perhaps TRBD1 as D (8 bases). Germline CDR1 reads MDHEN; CDR2 reads SYDVKM. Trimming shortened V by 5 bases and J by 2 bases, and 25 bases separated the two germline ends. The CDR3 runs 18 residues. The CDR3 here is CASSLLPGQGAGPYEQYF. The CDR3 coding sequence is TGTGCCAGCAGTCTCCTCCCCGGACAGGGAGCGGGACCCTACGAGCAGTACTTC.

This clonotype appeared many times. The chain uses TRBV7-9 and TRBJ1-1, with 10 bases that match TRBD1. CDR1 SEHNR and CDR2 FQNEAQ come from the germline V gene (reference sequence). CDR3 length: 17 amino acids. J gave up 3 bases and V 5 bases, and 12 bases lay outside the gene matches. CDR3 loop: CASSPWGQGSIDTEAFF. CDR3 coding DNA: TGTGCCAGCAGCCCGTGGGGACAGGGGTCAATAGACACTGAAGCTTTCTTT.

In its sample, this clonotype was seen many times. The V and J genes are TRBV19 and TRBJ2-6; no clear D gene. CDR3 length equals 16 residues. The V and J ends lost 5 bases and 0 bases respectively, with 11 bases between them. Germline CDR1 and CDR2: LNHDA and SQIVND (reference sequence). In nucleotides, the CDR3 is TGTGCCAGTAGTTCCGGACCGTTCTCTGGGGCCAACGTCCTGACTTTC. As protein: CASSSGPFSGANVLTF.

This clonotype was seen many times. This rearrangement joins TRBV2 to TRBJ2-3, with a tentative D call TRBD1 (6 bases). CDR1 is SNHLY and CDR2 is FYNNEI in the germline V gene. V lost 6 bases and J lost 4, with 14 bases in between. The CDR3 loop spans 14 amino acids. The CDR3: CASSEQGPADTQYF. The CDR3 region has the DNA TGTGCCAGCAGCGAACAGGGCCCAGCAGATACGCAGTATTTT.

Ten or more counts support this clonotype. The chain employs TRBV7-9 and TRBJ2-1; D is possibly TRBD2 (6 bases). Germline V gene lookup returns CDR1 SEHNR and CDR2 FQNEAQ (reference sequence). CDR3 length: 16 residues. Trimming left V 7 bases short and J 1 base short, with 17 bases between. The CDR3 is CASTSRREVSYNEQFF. The CDR3 bases are TGTGCCAGCACCTCGAGGAGGGAAGTATCCTACAATGAGCAGTTCTTC.

V is TRBV27 and J is TRBJ2-5, with TRBD1 matching 10 bases. CDR1 is MNHEY and CDR2 is SMNVEV in the germline V gene (reference sequence). J was trimmed by 5 bases and V by 7 bases; bases with no gene match: 13. The CDR3 is 16 residues long. The CDR3 loop is CASTPGWGTGDETQYF. CDR3 DNA: TGTGCCAGCACCCCCGGGTGGGGGACAGGGGACGAGACCCAGTACTTC.

At least ten counts were recorded for this clonotype. The genes are TRBV5-1 and TRBJ1-4, with D possibly TRBD1 on 5 matching bases. V was pared by 4 bases and J by 0 bases, with 10 bases between. The CDR3 extends over 15 amino acids. The germline V gene has CDR1 SGHRS and CDR2 YFSETQ. The CDR3: CASSPSTATNEKLFF. Written as DNA, the CDR3 is TGCGCCAGCAGCCCGTCGACAGCAACTAATGAAAAACTGTTTTTT.

The table lists this clonotype with many counts. The V gene is TRBV10-3, the J gene TRBJ1-1; D possibly corresponds to TRBD1 (6 bases). From germline, CDR1 is ENHRY and CDR2 SYGVKD. The CDR3 extends over 17 amino acids. The germline V and J ends were trimmed by 6 bases and 0 bases, with 20 bases remaining between them. The CDR3 here is CAIRRRRGAAVNTEAFF. For the CDR3, the DNA is TGTGCCATCAGGCGTCGACGGGGGGCGGCGGTGAACACTGAAGCTTTCTTT.

This chain uses TRBV7-9 with TRBJ1-6; D remains ambiguous. This CDR3 contains 15 residues. V was cut by 1 base and J by 0 bases, with 4 bases left in between. Germline V CDR1 and CDR2: SEHNR, FQNEAQ (reference sequence). CDR3 DNA: TGTGCCAGCAGCTTAGGGCCCTCCTATAATTCACCCCTCCACTTT. Translating gives CASSLGPSYNSPLHF.

This clonotype was counted at least ten times. The V call is TRBV7-9, the J call TRBJ2-5; 7 bases fit TRBD2. Germline-derived CDR1 and CDR2 are SEHNR and FQNEAQ (reference sequence). This CDR3 spans 16 amino acids. The ends lost 4 bases at V and 2 bases at J; junction bases unmatched: 10. In nucleotides, the CDR3 is TGTGCCAGCAGCTCCGCTTTCCGGGGGGTTCAAGAGACCCAGTACTTC. As protein: CASSSAFRGVQETQYF.

Only a few counts were recorded for this clonotype. J is TRBJ2-6 and V is TRBV12-3 or TRBV12-4; D unresolved. CDR3 length: 10 residues. The V and J ends lost 8 bases and 4 bases respectively, with 0 bases between them. CDR3 sequence: CASGANVLTF. The CDR3 coding sequence is TGTGCCAGCGGGGCCAACGTCCTGACTTTC.

This clonotype was counted ten times or more. The V and J genes are TRBV15 and TRBJ2-4, with 9 bases matching TRBD1. CDR1 is LNHNV, CDR2 YYDKDF, per germline (reference sequence). This CDR3 comprises 17 residues. Trimming took 0 bases from V and 1 from J; bases not matched to a gene: 4. The CDR3 is CATSREGGTGAKNIQYF. DNA for the CDR3: TGTGCCACCAGCAGAGAAGGTGGGACAGGGGCCAAAAACATTCAGTACTTC.

This clonotype was observed a few times. Being one base from a much bigger clone, this may be a read error. The genes are TRBV3-1 and TRBJ2-7; 9 bases are shared with TRBD1. The CDR3 contains 15 residues. Germline V gene lookup returns CDR1 LGHDT and CDR2 YNNKEL (reference sequence). Here the CDR3 reads CVSSQQGASVHEQYF. CDR3 nucleotide sequence: TGTGTCAGCAGCCAACAGGGGGCGTCTGTCCACGAGCAGTACTTC.

This chain connects TRBV29-1 to TRBJ2-2; perhaps TRBD1 as D (6 bases). V lost 6 bases and J lost 7, with 18 bases in between. CDR3 length: 14 amino acids. The germline CDR1 and CDR2 sequences are SQVTM and ANQGSEA. CDR3 DNA: TGCAGCGTCCCGCCCACAGGGCCGGGCGGGGAGCTGTTTTTT. Translation gives CSVPPTGPGGELFF.

In this sample, this clonotype turned up many times. This chain uses TRBV12-3 or TRBV12-4 with TRBJ2-5; 9 bases fit TRBD2. The ends lost 5 bases at V and 1 base at J; junction bases unmatched: 8. The CDR3 extends over 16 amino acids. The CDR3 is CASSPGTSYTQETQYF. The CDR3 DNA sequence: TGTGCCAGCAGTCCCGGGACTAGCTACACCCAAGAGACCCAGTACTTC.

This clonotype was found many times. The rearrangement joins TRBV5-1 to TRBJ1-5, with D possibly TRBD1 on 5 matching bases. CDR3 length: 15 amino acids. Trimming pared 4 bases from V and 3 bases from J, leaving 14 bases between. The germline gives CDR1 SGHRS, CDR2 YFSETQ. The CDR3 spells CASSPIDSLNQPQHF. CDR3 sequence (DNA): TGCGCCAGCAGCCCCATCGACAGCCTCAATCAGCCCCAGCATTTT.

This clonotype has a count of ten or more. V gene TRBV20-1 combines with J gene TRBJ1-6; TRBD1 agrees at 9 bases. J gave up 8 bases and V 6 bases, and 5 bases lay outside the gene matches. Germline V gives CDR1 DFQATT, CDR2 SNEGSKA (reference sequence). The CDR3 is 13 residues long. In DNA form, the CDR3 reads TGCAGTGCCATAGACAGGGGGTATTCACCCCTCCACTTT. Protein sequence: CSAIDRGYSPLHF.

This clonotype was counted ten times or more. CDR3 sequence reads: CASNDARGQPQHF. For the CDR3, the DNA is TGTGCCAGCAATGACGCCAGGGGACAGCCCCAGCATTTT. The chain employs TRBV6-1 and TRBJ1-5, with D tentatively TRBD1 (6 bases). V shed 7 bases and J shed 7 bases, with 14 bases lying between them. CDR1 and CDR2 from the germline V gene are MNHNS and SASEGT. This CDR3 region has 13 residues.

This clonotype has ten or more counts. This chain joins TRBV4-3 and TRBJ1-2, with D perhaps TRBD1 (5 bases). In germline, CDR1 is LGHNA, CDR2 YSLEER. The V and J ends lost 2 bases and 6 bases respectively, with 16 bases between them. The CDR3 spans 15 residues. This CDR3 is CASSQRLEARDGYTF. DNA of the CDR3: TGCGCCAGCAGCCAACGTCTCGAGGCCAGGGATGGCTACACCTTC.

This clonotype was found many times. The chain is built from TRBV29-1 and TRBJ2-1, with 10 bases that match TRBD2. Germline trimming cut 6 bases from V and 7 bases from J; bases unmatched to any gene: 9. The CDR3 runs 14 residues. The germline V gene encodes CDR1 SQVTM and CDR2 ANQGSEA. This CDR3 is CSVAGLASGNEQFF. The CDR3 coding sequence is TGCAGCGTGGCGGGACTAGCGTCAGGAAATGAGCAGTTCTTC.

This chain connects TRBV4-1 to TRBJ1-2, with D unclear. Germline V CDR1 and CDR2: MGHRA, YSYEKL. V gave up 4 bases and J gave up 5 bases, with 11 bases separating them. The CDR3 loop spans 13 amino acids. The CDR3 protein is CASSPVGRYGYTF. The CDR3 region has the DNA TGCGCCAGCAGCCCAGTCGGACGATATGGCTACACCTTC.

This clonotype turned up a few times. This chain links TRBV6-2 or TRBV6-3 with TRBJ2-3; D possibly uses TRBD1 or TRBD2 (5 bases each). Trimming removed 10 bases from V and 5 bases from J, with 19 bases in between. The CDR3 loop spans 14 amino acids. CDR1 and CDR2 from the germline V gene are MNHEY and SVGEGT. CDR3 sequence reads: CAISSTGREDTQYF. CDR3 DNA sequence: TGTGCCATCTCAAGCACGGGACGGGAAGATACGCAGTATTTT.

For this clonotype: With only one base between it and a far larger clone, this is likely a read error. This chain uses TRBV2 with TRBJ2-3, with a weak D call TRBD2 (5 bases). V was shortened by 6 bases and J by 4 bases, with 11 bases between the two germline ends. Germline V gene data show CDR1 as SNHLY and CDR2 as FYNNEI. This CDR3 has 13 residues. The CDR3 here is CASRFGMSDTQYF. The DNA for the CDR3 is TGTGCCAGCAGATTCGGGATGTCAGATACGCAGTATTTT. Combining the CDR3 with reference TRBV2 and TRBJ2-3 gives the whole variable domain EPEVTQTPSHQVTQMGQEVILRCVPISNHLYFYWYRQILGQKVEFLVSFYNNEISEKSEIFDDQFSVERPDGSNFTLKIRSTKLEDSAMYFCASRFGMSDTQYFGPGTRLTVL.

This clonotype has at least ten counts. This chain joins TRBV7-9 and TRBJ2-3; 8 bases are shared with TRBD1. Germline V gene lookup returns CDR1 SEHNR and CDR2 FQNEAQ (reference sequence). The CDR3 is 16 amino acids. J was trimmed by 5 bases and V by 2 bases; bases with no gene match: 9. The CDR3 spells CASSLSGQGPGDTQYF. DNA of the CDR3: TGTGCCAGCAGCTTATCAGGACAGGGACCAGGAGATACGCAGTATTTT.

The genes are TRBV29-1 and TRBJ2-2; TRBD2 is a possible D gene (6 bases). Germline V CDR1 and CDR2: SQVTM, ANQGSEA. The CDR3 spans 16 residues. V was clipped by 1 base and J by 1 base, with 13 bases between them. The CDR3 spells CSVEVGGTLNTGELFF. The DNA for the CDR3 is TGCAGCGTTGAAGTCGGCGGGACTTTGAACACCGGGGAGCTGTTTTTT.

Worth noting for this clonotype: A far larger clone is one base from this, pointing to a likely read error. This rearrangement joins TRBV6-9 to TRBJ2-4; 11 nucleotides line up with TRBD2. This CDR3 is built from 18 residues. Germline trimming cut 3 bases from V and 13 bases from J; bases unmatched to any gene: 20. From germline, CDR1 is MNHGY and CDR2 SVAAGI. The CDR3 region is CASSYPRPSGRSKNEQYF. CDR3 nucleotide sequence: TGTGCCAGCAGTTACCCCCGGCCTAGCGGGAGGAGTAAAAATGAGCAGTACTTC.

As to this clonotype: A read error is possible here, since a much larger clone lies one base away. V usage is TRBV25-1 and J usage is TRBJ2-2; TRBD1 matches at 8 bases. CDR3 size: 16 residues. J lost 4 bases, V lost 2 bases, and 6 bases had no gene match. The V gene's germline CDR1 is MGHDK and CDR2 SYGVNS. The CDR3 sequence is CASSELQGAGTGELFF. DNA of the CDR3: TGTGCCAGCAGTGAACTGCAGGGGGCTGGCACCGGGGAGCTGTTTTTT.

This clonotype was found many times. The chain joins TRBV7-3 to TRBJ2-3; the D gene could be TRBD1 or TRBD2 (5 bases each). The V gene's germline CDR1 is SGHTA and CDR2 FQGTGA. This CDR3 comprises 21 residues. V was cut by 5 bases and J by 0 bases, with 30 bases left in between. In DNA form, the CDR3 reads TGTGCCAGCAGCCCGACGAAGGGGCCTCTTGAGAGGGGTATTAGCACAGATACGCAGTATTTT. Translated, it gives CASSPTKGPLERGISTDTQYF.

The V and J genes are TRBV12-5 and TRBJ1-1, with TRBD1 as a possible D gene (5 bases). Trimming removed 0 bases from V and 6 bases from J, with 14 bases in between. Germline CDR1 is LGHNT and CDR2 is FRNRAP. The CDR3 spans 15 residues. This CDR3 reads CASGLVRGAGPEAFF. In nucleotides, the CDR3 is TGTGCTAGTGGTTTGGTACGAGGGGCCGGACCTGAAGCTTTCTTT.